Included here is one TCR beta chain sequence, with context. Its antigen remains unknown. This sample was included in a study of CD8 T cells in Susac syndrome. The V and J ends lost 0 bases and 2 bases, in that order; junction bases with no gene match: 9. Germline V gene sequence: CDR1 DFQATT, CDR2 SNEGSKA (reference sequence). The CDR3 is 16 residues long. General study findings and limits: The study acknowledged a relatively small number of individuals in its TCR sequencing and HLA analysis.

Reverse transcription of about 0.5 to 1 ug RNA was carried out with random hexamers. TCRdb ran MiXCR on the immunoSEQ multiplex PCR reads and lists one entry per CDR3 protein. Of more than 55,000 distinct CDR3 sequences in the sample, approximately 95% were seen once. The clonotype was recovered from a human donor in good health. Sequencing was carried out using CD8+ T cells from PBMCs. The V and J genes are TRBV20-1 and TRBJ2-7; 8 bases line up with TRBD2. In DNA form, the CDR3 reads TGCAGTGCTAGAGATCATGAAGCGGGGGTCCCCTACGAGCAGTACTTC. Protein sequence: CSARDHEAGVPYEQYF.